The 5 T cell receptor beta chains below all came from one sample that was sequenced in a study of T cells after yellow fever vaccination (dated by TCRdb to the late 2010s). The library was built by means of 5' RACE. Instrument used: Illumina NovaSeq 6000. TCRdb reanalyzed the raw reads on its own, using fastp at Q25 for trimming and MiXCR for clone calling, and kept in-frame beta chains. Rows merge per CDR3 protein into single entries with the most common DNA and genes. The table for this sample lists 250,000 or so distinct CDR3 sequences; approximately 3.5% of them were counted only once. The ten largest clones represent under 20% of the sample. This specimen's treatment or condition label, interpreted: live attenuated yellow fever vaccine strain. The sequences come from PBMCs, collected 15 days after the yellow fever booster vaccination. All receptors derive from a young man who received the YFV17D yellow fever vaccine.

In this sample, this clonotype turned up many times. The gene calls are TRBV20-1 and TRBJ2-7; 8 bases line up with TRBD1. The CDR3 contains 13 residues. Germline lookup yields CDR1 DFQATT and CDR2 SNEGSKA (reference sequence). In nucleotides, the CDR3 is TGCAACGCCAGACAGGGGAGCTCCTACGAGCAGTACGTC. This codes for CNARQGSSYEQYV.

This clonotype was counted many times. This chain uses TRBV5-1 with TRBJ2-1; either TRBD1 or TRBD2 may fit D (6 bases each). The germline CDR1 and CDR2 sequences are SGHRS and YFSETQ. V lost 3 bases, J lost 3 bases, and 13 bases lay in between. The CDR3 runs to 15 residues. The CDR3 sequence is CASSSGAGDYNEQFF. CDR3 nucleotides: TGCGCCAGCAGCTCGGGGGCAGGGGACTACAATGAGCAGTTCTTC.

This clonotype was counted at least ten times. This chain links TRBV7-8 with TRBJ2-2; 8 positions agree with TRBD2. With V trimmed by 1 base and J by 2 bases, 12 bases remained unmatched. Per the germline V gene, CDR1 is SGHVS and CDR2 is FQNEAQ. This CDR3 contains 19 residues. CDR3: CASSLDGGGPVLNTGELFF. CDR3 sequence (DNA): TGTGCCAGCAGCTTAGATGGCGGGGGGCCGGTTCTTAACACCGGGGAGCTGTTTTTT. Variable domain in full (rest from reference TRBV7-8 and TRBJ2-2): GAGVSQSPRYKVAKRGQDVALRCDPISGHVSLFWYQQALGQGPEFLTYFQNEAQLDKSGLPSDRFFAERPEGSVSTLKIQRTQQEDSAVYLCASSLDGGGPVLNTGELFFGEGSRLTVL.

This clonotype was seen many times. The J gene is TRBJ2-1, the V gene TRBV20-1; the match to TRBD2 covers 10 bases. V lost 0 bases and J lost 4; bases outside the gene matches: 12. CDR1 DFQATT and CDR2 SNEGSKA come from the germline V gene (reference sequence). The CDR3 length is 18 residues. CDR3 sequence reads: CSARDKSSGGLRYNEQFF. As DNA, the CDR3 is TGCAGTGCTAGAGATAAGAGTAGCGGGGGGCTTAGGTACAATGAGCAGTTCTTC.

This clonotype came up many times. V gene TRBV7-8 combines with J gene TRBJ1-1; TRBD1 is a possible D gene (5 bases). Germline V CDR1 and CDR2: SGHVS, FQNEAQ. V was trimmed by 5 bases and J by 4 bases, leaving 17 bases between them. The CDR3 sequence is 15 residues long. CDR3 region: CASSPVGGGFTEAFF. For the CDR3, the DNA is TGTGCCAGCAGCCCCGTGGGGGGAGGTTTCACTGAAGCTTTCTTT.